Following are 6 T cell receptor beta chains from one sample sequenced in a study of blood T cell repertoires in COVID-19. TCRdb's table, derived via immunoSEQ multiplex PCR, lists solely in-frame clones and lacks some. This sample has 150,000 to 200,000 clones, with roughly 80% found just once. Source material: peripheral blood. The receptors were gathered from a man in his fifties or sixties with acute or convalescent COVID-19.

The chain combines TRBV25-1 with TRBJ2-7; 8 nucleotides align to TRBD1. CDR3 length: 12 amino acids. Trimming at V came to 8 bases and at J to 3 bases, leaving 3 bases not matched to a gene. CDR1 is MGHDK and CDR2 is SYGVNS in the germline V gene. CDR3 sequence (DNA): TGTGCCAGCCGGACAGGGTTCTACGAGCAGTACTTC. Translation: CASRTGFYEQYF.

This rearrangement joins TRBV3-1 (or the pseudogene TRBV3-2) to TRBJ1-3; D gene ambiguous. The V and J ends lost 0 bases and 10 bases respectively, with 16 bases between them. Looked up from germline, CDR1 is LGHDT and CDR2 is YNNKEL (reference sequence). CDR3 length: 15 amino acids. CDR3 protein: CASSQEWEGRKTIYF. CDR3 DNA: TGTGCCAGCAGCCAAGAGTGGGAGGGCCGGAAAACCATATATTTT.

The chain is built from TRBV2 and TRBJ2-7; D unclear. Per the germline V gene, CDR1 is SNHLY and CDR2 is FYNNEI. Deletions cut 10 bases from V and 5 bases from J, with 15 bases between. There are 12 residues in the CDR3. Here the CDR3 DNA reads TGTGCCACCCGAGGAGAACGTAACGAGCAGTACTTC. It is translated as CATRGERNEQYF.

This rearrangement joins TRBV6-5 to TRBJ2-3, with unresolved D. In germline, CDR1 is MNHEY, CDR2 SVGAGI. Trimming cost V 6 bases and J 6 bases, with 10 bases left between them. The CDR3 is made up of 12 amino acids. CDR3 region: CASSVTGDTQYF. CDR3 DNA: TGTGCCAGCAGCGTTACTGGTGATACGCAGTATTTT.

This rearrangement joins TRBV28 to TRBJ1-1, with a weak D call TRBD1 (5 bases). This CDR3 comprises 13 residues. Looked up from germline, CDR1 is MDHEN and CDR2 is SYDVKM. V was clipped by 6 bases and J by 0 bases, with 8 bases between them. The CDR3 sequence: CASSGGVNTEAFF. In nucleotides, the CDR3 is TGTGCCAGCAGCGGAGGGGTGAACACTGAAGCTTTCTTT. Full variable domain (remainder filled in from reference TRBV28 and TRBJ1-1): DVKVTQSSRYLVKRTGEKVFLECVQDMDHENMFWYRQDPGLGLRLIYFSYDVKMKEKGDIPEGYSVSREKKERFSLILESASTNQTSMYLCASSGGVNTEAFFGQGTRLTVV.

The chain is built from TRBV5-1 and TRBJ1-1, with TRBD1 matching over 10 bases. The CDR3 is made up of 18 amino acids. The trim removed 4 bases at V and 0 bases at J, leaving 12 bases unmatched. Looked up from germline, CDR1 is SGHRS and CDR2 is YFSETQ. The CDR3 sequence: CASSPTGQGTPLNTEAFF. The CDR3, as DNA: TGCGCCAGCAGCCCCACGGGACAGGGGACCCCCTTGAACACTGAAGCTTTCTTT.